This TCR beta chain was captured by sequencing in a study of T-cell reconstitution after alpha-beta-depleted transplantation in children. Study-level results: For some patients, TCRbeta diversity was high at day 60 because of recipient T cells and thymic progenitors that survived. It was reported that alpha-beta T cells came from several hundred expanded graft clones (about two months after transplant).

This clonotype was observed a few times. The antigen remains undetermined. The CDR3 spans 15 residues. Germline-derived CDR1 and CDR2 are DFQATT and SNEGSKA (reference sequence). Trimming shortened V by 0 bases and J by 1 base, and 13 bases separated the two germline ends. Preparing the TCRbeta library involved the use of unique molecular identifiers. Using its own MiXCR run on the PCR reads, TCRdb lists one record per CDR3 protein. The sample records 900,000 or so distinct CDR3 sequences, less than 20% being singletons. The specimen comprised PBMCs, mostly from graft donor cells, sampled 360 days after TCRalphabeta/CD19-depleted stem cell transplant. The TCR comes from a male patient aged 10-17 years who had a stem cell transplant for acute lymphoblastic leukemia, so the T cells may come from the graft donor. This sequence joins TRBV20-1 and TRBJ2-7; D remains ambiguous. This chain's CDR3 is CSARDLTELSYEQYF. The CDR3 bases are TGCAGTGCTAGAGACCTAACCGAACTTTCCTACGAGCAGTACTTC.